These 20 T cell receptor beta chains came from one sample sequenced in a study of T cell responses to AZD1222 COVID-19 vaccine. Libraries were prepared by immunoSEQ multiplex PCR; TCRdb keeps only in-frame clonotypes and omits some of them. The table has roughly 100,000 clones, roughly nine tenths seen once. This specimen was peripheral blood, taken on day 0 of AZD1222 vaccination. All receptors come from an adult in good health.

The genes are TRBV9 and TRBJ2-7; 7 nucleotides match TRBD2. The junction had 6 bases not matched to a gene; V was cut back by 0 bases and J by 3 bases. CDR3 length: 15 amino acids. In germline, CDR1 is SGDLS, CDR2 YYNGEE. The CDR3 DNA reads TGTGCCAGCAGCGTAGGAGGGACTACCAACTACGAGCAGTACTTC. Its protein product is CASSVGGTTNYEQYF.

V is TRBV28 and J is TRBJ2-6, with D perhaps matching TRBD1 (5 bases). Germline CDR1 MDHEN, CDR2 SYDVKM. The V end lost 2 bases, the J end lost 0 bases, and 5 bases lay between the germline ends. CDR3 length: 15 amino acids. DNA of the CDR3: TGTGCCAGCAGTTTAAGGGGCTCTGGGGCCAACGTCCTGACTTTC. It translates to CASSLRGSGANVLTF.

Only one count was recorded for this clone. The chain has TRBV21-1 and TRBJ2-1. TRBV21-1 is described as a pseudogene. The CDR3 is made up of 13 amino acids. CDR3 sequence: CASETGPYNEQFF. The CDR3 DNA is TGTGCCAGCGAGACGGGCCCCTACAATGAGCAGTTCTTC.

This clone was counted once. The gene calls are TRBV13 and TRBJ2-2; 9 positions match TRBD1. This CDR3 has 20 amino acids. Looked up from germline, CDR1 is PRHDT and CDR2 is FYEKMQ (reference sequence). The V segment lost 5 bases and the J segment 0 bases; nucleotides outside the gene matches: 16. CDR3 sequence reads: CASSARPGQGSLTNTGELFF. The DNA for the CDR3 is TGTGCCAGCAGCGCACGACCGGGACAGGGCTCTCTTACGAACACCGGGGAGCTGTTTTTT.

CDR3 sequence (DNA): TGTGCCAGCAGTGAAGGGCCTGGAGCCTACGAGCAGTACTTC. Translated, it gives CASSEGPGAYEQYF. The chain has TRBV6-1 and TRBJ2-7; D remains unclear. Trimming took off 1 base at V and 2 bases at J, with 9 bases between the two ends. The CDR3 is 14 residues long. Germline values: CDR1 MNHNS, CDR2 SASEGT.

This chain links TRBV9 with TRBJ2-2; D may be TRBD1 (5 bases). V was pared by 0 bases and J by 1 base, with 7 bases between. CDR3 length: 15 residues. Germline V gene lookup returns CDR1 SGDLS and CDR2 YYNGEE. The CDR3 reads CASSVGTLNTGELFF. CDR3 DNA sequence: TGTGCCAGCAGCGTAGGGACACTGAACACCGGGGAGCTGTTTTTT.

V is TRBV21-1 and J is TRBJ2-2; the D call in the table, TRBD1, was not verified against the DNA. TRBV21-1 is recorded as a pseudogene. This CDR3 has 18 amino acids. The CDR3 is CASSKGDGTGPNTGELFF. CDR3 coding DNA: TGTGCCAGCAGCAAAGGGGACGGGACAGGGCCCAACACCGGGGAGCTGTTTTTT.

The V gene is TRBV18, the J gene TRBJ1-1; 8 nucleotides agree with TRBD1. The length of the CDR3 is 15 residues. The germline V gene has CDR1 KGHSH and CDR2 LQKENI. After removal of 2 bases from V and 2 bases from J, the junction contained 4 bases not matched to a gene. CDR3 residues: CASSPNRGVNTEAFF. As DNA, the CDR3 is TGTGCCAGCTCACCAAACAGGGGGGTTAACACTGAAGCTTTCTTT.

The chain recombines TRBV11-2 with TRBJ1-3; D not resolved. Germline V gives CDR1 SGHAT, CDR2 FQNNGV. The V gene lost 7 bases and the J gene lost 4 bases, with 14 bases spanning the gap. This CDR3 is built from 14 residues. CDR3 in amino acids: CASNPLGRGNTIYF. The CDR3 nucleotides are TGTGCCAGCAACCCACTAGGGAGGGGAAACACCATATATTTT.

The CDR3 loop reads CASSVALGSAEAFF. The CDR3 bases are TGTGCCAGCAGCGTAGCTTTGGGGAGCGCTGAAGCTTTCTTT. This sequence joins TRBV9 and TRBJ1-1; D gene unclear. Germline V gene sequence: CDR1 SGDLS, CDR2 YYNGEE. The CDR3 is 14 residues long. V was shortened by 0 bases and J by 6 bases, with 12 bases between the two germline ends. Full variable domain (missing parts from reference TRBV9 and TRBJ1-1): DSGVTQTPKHLITATGQRVTLRCSPRSGDLSVYWYQQSLDQGLQFLIQYYNGEERAKGNILERFSAQQFPDLHSELNLSSLELGDSALYFCASSVALGSAEAFFGQGTRLTVV.

This chain links TRBV30 with TRBJ2-1; D is uncertain. Looked up from germline, CDR1 is GTSNPN and CDR2 is SVGIG (reference sequence). The CDR3 length is 16 residues. V gave up 2 bases and J gave up 0 bases, with 14 bases separating them. The CDR3 sequence: CAWSFRPQSSYNEQFF. The CDR3 nucleotides read TGTGCCTGGAGTTTTCGGCCCCAGAGCTCCTACAATGAGCAGTTCTTC.

The chain couples TRBV7-5 to TRBJ2-1; the table assigns TRBD2, which was not confirmed against the DNA. TRBV7-5 is marked as a pseudogene. The CDR3 totals 12 residues. The CDR3 protein is CARALGLGEQFF. CDR3 coding DNA: TGTGCCAGAGCCTTAGGACTCGGTGAGCAGTTCTTC.

This clone has just one count. This chain links TRBV28 with TRBJ1-5; no definite D call. Trimming removed 3 bases from V and 1 base from J, with 10 bases in between. CDR3 size: 15 residues. The V gene's germline CDR1 is MDHEN and CDR2 SYDVKM. CDR3 in amino acids: CASSFGGMSNQPQHF. The CDR3 nucleotides are TGTGCCAGCAGTTTTGGCGGGATGAGCAATCAGCCCCAGCATTTT.

CDR3 in amino acids: CASSIGTGGSFNGYTF. The CDR3 DNA is TGCGCCAGCAGCATAGGGACAGGGGGCTCTTTTAATGGCTACACCTTC. V and J are TRBV5-1 and TRBJ1-2; TRBD1 matches at 12 bases. After removal of 4 bases from V and 6 bases from J, the junction contained 10 bases not matched to a gene. CDR3 length: 16 amino acids. The germline V gene encodes CDR1 SGHRS and CDR2 YFSETQ.

The rearrangement joins TRBV6-5 to TRBJ2-5; D may correspond to TRBD1 or TRBD2 (5 bases each). The germline CDR1 and CDR2 sequences are MNHEY and SVGAGI. Deletions cut 4 bases from V and 1 base from J, with 10 bases between. The CDR3 loop spans 14 amino acids. Written as DNA, the CDR3 is TGTGCCAGCAGTTCCGCGAGGGGCCAAGAGACCCAGTACTTC. Its protein product is CASSSARGQETQYF.

The rearrangement uses TRBV27 and TRBJ2-3; perhaps TRBD2 as D (5 bases). Germline V CDR1 and CDR2: MNHEY, SMNVEV (reference sequence). The CDR3 runs 15 residues. V dropped 4 bases and J dropped 4 bases, with 15 bases sitting between them. DNA of the CDR3: TGTGCCAGCAGTTCCCTACTACGGGGTCCAGATACGCAGTATTTT. Protein: CASSSLLRGPDTQYF.

By share, this clone ranks as large. J is TRBJ2-3 and V is TRBV4-1, with 9 bases that match TRBD2. After removal of 3 bases from V and 10 bases from J, the junction contained 8 bases not matched to a gene. CDR3 length: 14 residues. Germline CDR1 reads MGHRA; CDR2 reads YSYEKL. CDR3 bases: TGCGCCAGCAGCCAGGGTAGCGGGAGTGATGCGCAGTATTTT. Translated: CASSQGSGSDAQYF.

The chain employs TRBV27 and TRBJ2-5, with D perhaps being TRBD1 or TRBD2 (5 bases each). The germline CDR1 and CDR2 sequences are MNHEY and SMNVEV (reference sequence). Trimming removed 4 bases from V and 1 base from J, with 13 bases in between. This CDR3 has 15 residues. CDR3 nucleotide sequence: TGTGCCAGCAGTTCCCCCGGGACGGCCCAAGAGACCCAGTACTTC. This sequence encodes CASSSPGTAQETQYF.

This chain uses TRBV30 with TRBJ1-1; 9 nucleotides agree with TRBD1. This CDR3 has 13 amino acids. With 5 bases clipped from V and 6 bases from J, the junction kept 7 bases outside the gene matches. Germline V lookup: CDR1 GTSNPN, CDR2 SVGIG (reference sequence). The CDR3 protein is CAWQSGQGSEAFF. The CDR3 nucleotides are TGTGCCTGGCAATCAGGACAGGGGTCTGAAGCTTTCTTT.

This chain links TRBV18 with TRBJ1-2; 10 bases are a match to TRBD1. V shed 3 bases and J 6 bases; nucleotides not matched to a gene: 1. CDR3 length equals 13 residues. Per the germline V gene, CDR1 is KGHSH and CDR2 is LQKENI. CDR3 amino acids: CASSPTGGHGYTF. The CDR3 nucleotides are TGTGCCAGCTCACCGACAGGGGGCCATGGCTACACCTTC.